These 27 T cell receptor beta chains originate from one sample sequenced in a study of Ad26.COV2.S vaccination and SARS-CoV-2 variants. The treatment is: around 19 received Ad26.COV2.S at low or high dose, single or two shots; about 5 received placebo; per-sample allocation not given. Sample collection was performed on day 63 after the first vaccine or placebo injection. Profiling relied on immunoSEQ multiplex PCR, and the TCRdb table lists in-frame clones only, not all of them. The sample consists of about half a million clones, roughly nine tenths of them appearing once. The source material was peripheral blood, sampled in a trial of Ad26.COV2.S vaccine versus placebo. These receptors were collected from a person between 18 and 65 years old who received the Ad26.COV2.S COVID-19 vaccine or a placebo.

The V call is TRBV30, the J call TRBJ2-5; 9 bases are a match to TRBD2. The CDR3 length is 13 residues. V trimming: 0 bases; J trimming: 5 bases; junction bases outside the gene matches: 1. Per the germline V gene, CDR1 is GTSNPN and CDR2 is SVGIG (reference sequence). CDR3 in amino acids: CAWSVSGSETQYF. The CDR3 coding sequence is TGTGCCTGGAGTGTTAGCGGGAGTGAGACCCAGTACTTC.

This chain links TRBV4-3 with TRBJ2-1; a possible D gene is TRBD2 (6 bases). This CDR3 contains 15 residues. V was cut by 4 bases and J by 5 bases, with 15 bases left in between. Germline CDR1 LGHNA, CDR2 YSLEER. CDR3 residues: CASSPRLGGNNEQFF. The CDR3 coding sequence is TGCGCCAGCAGCCCCCGCCTTGGAGGGAACAATGAGCAGTTCTTC.

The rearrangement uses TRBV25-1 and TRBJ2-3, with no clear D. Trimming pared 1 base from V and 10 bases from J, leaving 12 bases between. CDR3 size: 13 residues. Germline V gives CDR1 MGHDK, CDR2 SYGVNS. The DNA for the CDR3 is TGTGCCAGCAGTGAATCCTGGCCCGGTGCGCAGTATTTT. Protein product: CASSESWPGAQYF.

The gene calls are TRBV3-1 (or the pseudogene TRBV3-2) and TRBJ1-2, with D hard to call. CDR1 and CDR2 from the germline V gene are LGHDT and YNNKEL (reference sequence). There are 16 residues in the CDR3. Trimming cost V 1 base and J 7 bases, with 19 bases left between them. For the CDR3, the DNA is TGTGCCAGCAGCCAAGTAAACACGGGGATCAGTGGTGGCTACACCTTC. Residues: CASSQVNTGISGGYTF.

CDR3 region: CASSIGTGNYGYTF. The CDR3 region has the DNA TGTGCCAGTAGTATAGGGACGGGGAACTATGGCTACACCTTC. This chain uses TRBV19 with TRBJ1-2; D is unresolved. The germline V gene has CDR1 LNHDA and CDR2 SQIVND (reference sequence). This CDR3 has 14 amino acids. Trimming shortened V by 1 base and J by 2 bases, and 8 bases separated the two germline ends.

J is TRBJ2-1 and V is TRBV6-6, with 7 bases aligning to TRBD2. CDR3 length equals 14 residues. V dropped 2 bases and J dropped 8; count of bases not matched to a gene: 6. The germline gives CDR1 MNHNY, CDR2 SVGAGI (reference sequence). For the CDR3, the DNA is TGTGCCAGCAGTTACGGGACTACTTCATATGAGCAGTTCTTC. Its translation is CASSYGTTSYEQFF.

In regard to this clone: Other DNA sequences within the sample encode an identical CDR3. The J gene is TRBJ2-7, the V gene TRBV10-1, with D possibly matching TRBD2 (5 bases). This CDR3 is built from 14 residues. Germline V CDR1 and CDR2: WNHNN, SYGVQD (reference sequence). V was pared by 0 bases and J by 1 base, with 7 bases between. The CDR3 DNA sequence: TGCGCCAGCAGTGAGTCGACGGGATCCTACGAGCAGTACTTC. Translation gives CASSESTGSYEQYF.

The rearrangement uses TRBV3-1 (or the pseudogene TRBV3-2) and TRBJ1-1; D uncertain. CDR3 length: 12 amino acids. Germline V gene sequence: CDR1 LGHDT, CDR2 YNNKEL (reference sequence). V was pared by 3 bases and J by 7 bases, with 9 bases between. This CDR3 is CASSQSEVEAFF. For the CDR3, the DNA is TGTGCCAGCAGCCAGTCGGAAGTTGAAGCTTTCTTT.

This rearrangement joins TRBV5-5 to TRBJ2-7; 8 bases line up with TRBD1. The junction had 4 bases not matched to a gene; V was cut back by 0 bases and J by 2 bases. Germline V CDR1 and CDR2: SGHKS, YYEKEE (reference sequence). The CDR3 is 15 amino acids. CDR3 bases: TGTGCCAGCAGCTTGGTGACAGGGGATGCCTACGAGCAGTACTTC. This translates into CASSLVTGDAYEQYF.

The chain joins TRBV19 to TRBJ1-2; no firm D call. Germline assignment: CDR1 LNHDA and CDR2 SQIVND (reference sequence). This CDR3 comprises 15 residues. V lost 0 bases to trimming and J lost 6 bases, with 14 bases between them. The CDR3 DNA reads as TGTGCCAGTAGTATAGATGGGTTCCGGAGAGATGGCTACACCTTC. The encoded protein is CASSIDGFRRDGYTF. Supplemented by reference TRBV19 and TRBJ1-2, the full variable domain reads DGGITQSPKYLFRKEGQNVTLSCEQNLNHDAMYWYRQDPGQGLRLIYYSQIVNDFQKGDIAEGYSVSREKKESFPLTVTSAQKNPTAFYLCASSIDGFRRDGYTFGSGTRLTVV.

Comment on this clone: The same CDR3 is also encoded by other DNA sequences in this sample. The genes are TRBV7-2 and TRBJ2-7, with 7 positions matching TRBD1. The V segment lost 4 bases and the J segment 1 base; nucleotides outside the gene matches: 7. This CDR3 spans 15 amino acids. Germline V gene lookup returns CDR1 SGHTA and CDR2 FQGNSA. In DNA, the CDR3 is TGTGCCAGCAGCTCGCAGACAGGGCTTTCCTACGAGCAGTACTTC. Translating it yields CASSSQTGLSYEQYF. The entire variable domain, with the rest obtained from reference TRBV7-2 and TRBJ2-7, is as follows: GAGVSQSPSNKVTEKGKDVELRCDPISGHTALYWYRQSLGQGLEFLIYFQGNSAPDKSGLPSDRFSAERTGGSVSTLTIQRTQQEDSAVYLCASSSQTGLSYEQYFGPGTRLTVT.

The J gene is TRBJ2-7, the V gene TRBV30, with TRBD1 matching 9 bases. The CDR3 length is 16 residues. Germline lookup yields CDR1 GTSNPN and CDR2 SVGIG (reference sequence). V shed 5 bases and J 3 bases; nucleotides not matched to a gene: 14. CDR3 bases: TGTGCCTGGGACCAGGTCGAGGGGACAGGGTTCTACGAGCAGTACTTC. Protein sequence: CAWDQVEGTGFYEQYF.

This CDR3 reads CASSTGQGRSGNTIYF. CDR3 coding DNA: TGTGCCAGTAGTACCGGACAGGGGCGCTCTGGAAACACCATATATTTT. The chain combines TRBV19 with TRBJ1-3; TRBD1 agrees at 9 bases. The CDR3 sequence is 16 residues long. Trimming cost V 4 bases and J 0 bases; bases outside gene matches: 4. In germline, CDR1 is LNHDA, CDR2 SQIVND (reference sequence).

In DNA, the CDR3 is TGTGCCAGCAGTTTAACTGCTTCCTGGGGAGAGCAGTTCTTC. This sequence encodes CASSLTASWGEQFF. The chain joins TRBV28 to TRBJ2-1; unclear D gene. Germline V gives CDR1 MDHEN, CDR2 SYDVKM. This CDR3 has 14 residues. V was trimmed by 2 bases and J by 10 bases, leaving 15 bases between them.

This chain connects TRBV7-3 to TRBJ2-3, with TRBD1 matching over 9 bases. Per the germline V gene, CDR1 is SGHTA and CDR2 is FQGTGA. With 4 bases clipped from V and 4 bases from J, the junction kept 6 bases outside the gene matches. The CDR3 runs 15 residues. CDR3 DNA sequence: TGTGCCAGCAGCTGGGACAGGGTTGGGGCAGATACGCAGTATTTT. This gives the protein CASSWDRVGADTQYF.

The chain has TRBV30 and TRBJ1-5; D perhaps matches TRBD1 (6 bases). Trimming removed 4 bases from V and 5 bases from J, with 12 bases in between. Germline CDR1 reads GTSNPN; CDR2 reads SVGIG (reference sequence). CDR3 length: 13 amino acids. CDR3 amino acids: CAWKQGGHQPQHF. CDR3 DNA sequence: TGTGCCTGGAAACAGGGCGGCCATCAGCCCCAGCATTTT.

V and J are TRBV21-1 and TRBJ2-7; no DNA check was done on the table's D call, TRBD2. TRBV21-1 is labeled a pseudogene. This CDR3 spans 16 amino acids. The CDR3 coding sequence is TGTGCCAGGAGAATGCGGGACTTCCCTATTTCCTACGAGCAGTACTTC. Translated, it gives CARRMRDFPISYEQYF.

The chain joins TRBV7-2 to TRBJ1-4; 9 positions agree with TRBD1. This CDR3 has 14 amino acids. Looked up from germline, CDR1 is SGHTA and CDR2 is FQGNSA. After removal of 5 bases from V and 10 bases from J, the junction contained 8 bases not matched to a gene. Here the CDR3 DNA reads TGTGCCAGCAGCCCTAGGGACAGGGCGGGAAAACTGTTTTTT. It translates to CASSPRDRAGKLFF.

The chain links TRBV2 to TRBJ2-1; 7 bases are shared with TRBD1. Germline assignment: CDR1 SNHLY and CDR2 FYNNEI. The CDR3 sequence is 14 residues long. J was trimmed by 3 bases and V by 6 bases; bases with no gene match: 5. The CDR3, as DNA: TGTGCCAGCAGGACCGGGACAGACTACAATGAGCAGTTCTTC. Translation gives CASRTGTDYNEQFF.

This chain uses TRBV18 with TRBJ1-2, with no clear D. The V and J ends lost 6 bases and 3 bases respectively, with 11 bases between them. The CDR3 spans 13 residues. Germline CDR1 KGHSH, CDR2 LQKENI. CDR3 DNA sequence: TGTGCCAGCTCTAAATCATCGGACTATGGCTACACCTTC. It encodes CASSKSSDYGYTF.

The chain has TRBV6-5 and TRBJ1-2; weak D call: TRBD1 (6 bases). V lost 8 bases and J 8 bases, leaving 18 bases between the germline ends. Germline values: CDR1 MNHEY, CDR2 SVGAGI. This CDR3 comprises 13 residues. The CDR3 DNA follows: TGTGCCAGCGGAAACACAGGGCATCAGGGCTACACCTTC. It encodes CASGNTGHQGYTF.

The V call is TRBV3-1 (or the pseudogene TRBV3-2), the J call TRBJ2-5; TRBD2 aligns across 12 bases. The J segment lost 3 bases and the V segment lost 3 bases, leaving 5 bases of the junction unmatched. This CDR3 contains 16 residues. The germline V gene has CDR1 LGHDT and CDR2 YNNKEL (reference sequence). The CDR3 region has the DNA TGTGCCAGCAGCCACATACTAGCGGGGGGTGAAGAGACCCAGTACTTC. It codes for CASSHILAGGEETQYF.

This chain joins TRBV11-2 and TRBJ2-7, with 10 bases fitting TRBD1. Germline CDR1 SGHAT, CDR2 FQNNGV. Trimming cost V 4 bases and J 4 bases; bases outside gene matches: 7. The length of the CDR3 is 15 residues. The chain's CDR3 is CASSSIPGQGYEQYF. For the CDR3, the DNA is TGTGCCAGCAGCTCCATACCGGGACAGGGGTACGAGCAGTACTTC.

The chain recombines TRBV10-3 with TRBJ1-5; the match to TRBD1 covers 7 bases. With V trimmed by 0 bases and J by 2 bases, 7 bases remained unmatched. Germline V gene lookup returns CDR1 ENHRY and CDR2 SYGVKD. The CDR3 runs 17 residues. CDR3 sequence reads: CAISESLRTGGNQPQHF. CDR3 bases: TGTGCCATCAGTGAGTCCCTTAGGACAGGAGGCAATCAGCCCCAGCATTTT.

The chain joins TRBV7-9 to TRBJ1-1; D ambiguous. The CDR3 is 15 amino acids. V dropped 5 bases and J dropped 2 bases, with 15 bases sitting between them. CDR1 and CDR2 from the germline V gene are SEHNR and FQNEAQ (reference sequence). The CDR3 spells CASSLTLAHNTEAFF. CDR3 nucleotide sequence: TGTGCCAGCAGCCTTACCCTGGCACACAACACTGAAGCTTTCTTT.

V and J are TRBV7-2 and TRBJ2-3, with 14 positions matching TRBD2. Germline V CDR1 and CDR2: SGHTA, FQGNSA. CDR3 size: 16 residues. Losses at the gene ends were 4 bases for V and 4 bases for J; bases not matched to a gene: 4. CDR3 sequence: CASSWGLAGEADTQYF. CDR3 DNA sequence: TGTGCCAGCAGCTGGGGACTAGCGGGGGAGGCAGATACGCAGTATTTT.

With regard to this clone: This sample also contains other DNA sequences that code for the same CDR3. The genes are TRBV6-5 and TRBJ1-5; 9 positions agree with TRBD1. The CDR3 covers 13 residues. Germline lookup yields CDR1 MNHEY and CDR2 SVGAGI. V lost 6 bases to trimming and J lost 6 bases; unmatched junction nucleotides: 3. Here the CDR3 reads CASSGTGSQPQHF. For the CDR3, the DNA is TGTGCCAGCAGCGGGACAGGGAGTCAGCCCCAGCATTTT.